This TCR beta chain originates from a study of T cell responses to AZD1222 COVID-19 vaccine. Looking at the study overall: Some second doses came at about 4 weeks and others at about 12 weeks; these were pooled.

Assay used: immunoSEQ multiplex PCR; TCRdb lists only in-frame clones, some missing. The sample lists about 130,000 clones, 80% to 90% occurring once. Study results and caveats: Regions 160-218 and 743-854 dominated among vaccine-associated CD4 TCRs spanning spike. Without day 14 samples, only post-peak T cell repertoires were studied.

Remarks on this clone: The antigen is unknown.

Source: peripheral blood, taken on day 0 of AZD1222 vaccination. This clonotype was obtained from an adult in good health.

CDR3 bases: TGTGCCAGCAGTTACGACACGACTAGCACAGATACGCAGTATTTT. It is translated as CASSYDTTSTDTQYF. The J gene is TRBJ2-3, the V gene TRBV6-5; D is unclear. V dropped 2 bases and J dropped 0 bases, with 9 bases sitting between them. The CDR3 is 15 amino acids. Germline loops: CDR1 MNHEY, CDR2 SVGAGI.